These T cell receptor beta chains were read from a single sample in a study of CD8 T cell repertoires and HIV-1 epitope variants. These receptors lack a known antigen. The assay was immunoSEQ multiplex PCR, and TCRdb's table has in-frame clones only and misses some. This repertoire shows thousands of clones, under 75% found once; its top ten account for roughly two fifths. Sequenced input: cultured CD8+ T cells derived from PBMCs. These receptors were collected from a male donor with HIV. The CDR3 runs from the conserved cysteine through the conserved F or W. Fields, in order: V gene, clone size, D gene, J gene, CDR3 DNA, CDR3 protein. A D gene is named only where the DNA matches it firmly. A row's size may be missing; if present it is once, few, many or a size class.

TRBV11-3	few	NA	TRBJ2-7	TGTGCCAGCAGCTTAACACGGTGGGACGAGCAGTACTTC	CASSLTRWDEQYF
TRBV19	NA	NA	TRBJ2-7	TGTGCCAGTAGTACAGGGACCACCTACTACGAGCAGTACTTC	CASSTGTTYYEQYF
TRBV4-3	few	NA	TRBJ1-1	TGCGCCAGCAGCCAAGATCTAGGGACAACTGAAGCTTTCTTT	CASSQDLGTTEAFF
TRBV9	NA	TRBD1	TRBJ2-1	TGTGCCAGCAGCCGACAGGGTATGGGTCACAATGAGCAGTTCTTC	CASSRQGMGHNEQFF
TRBV28	NA	TRBD1	TRBJ2-7	TGTGCCAGCAGTTCTTATCCCGGGACAGGGATTTCCTACGAGCAGTACTTC	CASSSYPGTGISYEQYF
TRBV7-8	NA	NA	TRBJ1-1	TGTGCCAGCAGCGCAACACAAAGCACTGAAGCTTTCTTT	CASSATQSTEAFF
TRBV15	NA	TRBD2	TRBJ2-3	TGTGCCACCAGCTCCTCCCTAGCGGGGCTCACAGATACGCAGTATTTT	CATSSSLAGLTDTQYF
TRBV7-9	once	TRBD2	TRBJ2-1	TGTGCCAGCAGCTTAGAGCGGGGGGATGAGCAGTTCTTC	CASSLERGDEQFF
TRBV27	NA	NA	TRBJ2-1	TGTGCCAGCAGTTTAAAGGGAGCGTACAATGAGCAGTTCTTC	CASSLKGAYNEQFF
TRBV18	NA	NA	TRBJ1-6	TGTGCCAGCTCACCGCTATGGGATGATTCAGGCTCCTATAATTCACCCCTCCACTTT	CASSPLWDDSGSYNSPLHF
TRBV4-2	few	TRBD2	TRBJ2-1	TGTGCCAGCAGCCAAGTTTCTGTCGCCAGGACTAGGGACAATGAGCAGTTCTTC	CASSQVSVARTRDNEQFF
TRBV7-8	NA	TRBD2	TRBJ2-1	TGTGCCAGCAGCTTAGGGACTAGCGGGAGAACCGACAATGAGCAGTTCTTC	CASSLGTSGRTDNEQFF
TRBV2	NA	NA	TRBJ1-1	TGTGCCAGCAACCCGAACACTGAAGCTTTCTTT	CASNPNTEAFF
TRBV11-2	NA	NA	TRBJ1-1	TGTGCCAGCAGCTTATGGAACACTGAAGCTTTCTTT	CASSLWNTEAFF
TRBV5-1	NA	NA	TRBJ2-3	TGCGCCAGCAGCTTGGGGGGGCCCACAGATACGCAGTATTTT	CASSLGGPTDTQYF
TRBV6-4	NA	NA	TRBJ1-1	TGTGCCAGCAGTGACTCGAGCCGGGGCACTGAAGCTTTCTTT	CASSDSSRGTEAFF
TRBV7-4	NA	NA	TRBJ2-1	TGTGCCAGCAGCTTAGATAGCTCCTACAATGAGCAGTTCTTC	CASSLDSSYNEQFF
TRBV19	NA	TRBD1	TRBJ1-4	TGTGCCAGTAGTGTTACCCGGGACAGAATTGAAAAACTGTTTTTT	CASSVTRDRIEKLFF
TRBV27	once	TRBD1	TRBJ2-1	TGTGCCAGCAGTTCCCCGGGACAGGGTGACAATGAGCAGTTCTTC	CASSSPGQGDNEQFF
TRBV7-9	NA	NA	TRBJ1-2	TGCGCCAGCAGCCAAGATCCCGTCGAACTCGACTATGGCTACACCTTC	CASSQDPVELDYGYTF
TRBV2	NA	NA	TRBJ2-7	TGTGCCAGCAGTGAAGATGTTGGCGACTTTCACGAGCAGTACTTC	CASSEDVGDFHEQYF
TRBV19	NA	NA	TRBJ2-7	TGTGCCAGCCCCTGGGGGGAACACAGGGATCCCTACGAGCAGTACTTC	CASPWGEHRDPYEQYF
TRBV7-9	NA	NA	TRBJ1-4	TGTGCCAGCAGCTTGAGTCCTTGGGATGAAAAACTGTTTTTT	CASSLSPWDEKLFF
TRBV6-5	NA	NA	TRBJ2-7	TGTGCCAGCAGTGTAGGGGCGGGTTTCTACGAGCAGTACTTC	CASSVGAGFYEQYF
TRBV6-1	NA	NA	TRBJ2-1	TGTGCCAGCAGTGAAGGTACTAGCAGGGGGTTCTTC	CASSEGTSRGFF
TRBV19	NA	TRBD2	TRBJ2-7	TGTGCCAGTAGTATGGGGGTAGCGGGAGAAGAGCAGTACTTC	CASSMGVAGEEQYF
TRBV19	NA	NA	TRBJ2-7	TGTGCCAGTTCGGTGGGGACAATCTCCTACGAGCAGTACTTC	CASSVGTISYEQYF
TRBV30	few	TRBD1	TRBJ2-7	TGTGCCTGGAGTACCGGGACAGGGGCGAACGAGCAGTACTTC	CAWSTGTGANEQYF
TRBV28	NA	TRBD1	TRBJ1-3	TGTGCCAGCAGTTCTAGGGACAGGAGCTCTGGAAACACCATATATTTT	CASSSRDRSSGNTIYF
TRBV5-1	NA	TRBD2	TRBJ2-7	TGCGCCAGCAGCTTGATGGCGGGAGGGCCCTACGAGCAGTACTTC	CASSLMAGGPYEQYF
TRBV9	NA	NA	TRBJ1-4	TGTGCCAGCAGCGGATACGGTGCAACTAATGAAAAACTGTTTTTT	CASSGYGATNEKLFF
TRBV4-3	NA	NA	TRBJ2-7	TGCGCCAGCAGCCAAGATGGAGGGGACCACGAGCAGTACTTC	CASSQDGGDHEQYF
TRBV15	NA	NA	TRBJ2-7	TGTGCCACCAGCTCCGACCATAGCGGAAGCTCCTACGAGCAGTACTTC	CATSSDHSGSSYEQYF
TRBV5-8	NA	NA	TRBJ1-1	TGTGCCAGCAGCTTTGGGACTGGGAACACTGAAGCTTTCTTT	CASSFGTGNTEAFF
TRBV6-1	NA	NA	TRBJ2-7	TGTGCCAGCAGTCCGACTGATTACGAGCAGTACTTC	CASSPTDYEQYF
TRBV12-5	NA	NA	TRBJ2-7	TGTGCTAGTGGTTTAGATGGCAGCTACGAGCAGTACTTC	CASGLDGSYEQYF
TRBV27	NA	TRBD1	TRBJ2-7	TGTGCCAGCAGTTATGGGACAGCCTCCTACGAGCAGTACTTC	CASSYGTASYEQYF
TRBV13	NA	NA	TRBJ1-1	TGTGCCAGCAGCCCCGAGGGGGGAAAGACTGAAGCTTTCTTT	CASSPEGGKTEAFF
TRBV5-1	once	NA	TRBJ2-1	TGCGCCAGCAGCTTAACTAGCTCCTTCCCCAATGAGCAGTTCTTC	CASSLTSSFPNEQFF
TRBV7-5	NA	NA	TRBJ2-7	TGTGCCAGCAGCTTGGGACAGTACCTTCGTGAGCAGTACTTC	CASSLGQYLREQYF
TRBV15	NA	TRBD1	TRBJ1-2	TGTGCCACCACCCAGGACAGGGACTATGGCTACACCTTC	CATTQDRDYGYTF
TRBV4-1	hyperexpanded	NA	TRBJ1-2	TGCGCCAGCAGCCAAGATCCCCCAGACTTGGACTATGGCTACACCTTC	CASSQDPPDLDYGYTF
TRBV7-2	NA	TRBD1	TRBJ1-2	TGTGCCAGCAGCCCCCCGGGACAGGGGGCAAAGAATGGCTACACCTTC	CASSPPGQGAKNGYTF
TRBV4-2	NA	TRBD1	TRBJ2-7	TGTGCCAGCAGCCAAGATTGGATGGGCCAGGGGGCCTACGAGCAGTACTTC	CASSQDWMGQGAYEQYF
TRBV28	NA	NA	TRBJ2-1	TGTGCCAGCAGTTTGGTGCTAGATAGGGAGCAGTTCTTC	CASSLVLDREQFF
TRBV28	hyperexpanded	TRBD1	TRBJ1-1	TGTGCCAGCAGTTCCCCCGGGACAGGGGTGATTTCCACTGAAGCTTTCTTT	CASSSPGTGVISTEAFF
TRBV5-5	NA	NA	TRBJ2-5	TGTGCCAGCAGCCGGCGAGGGAGCGTCGAGACCCAGTACTTC	CASSRRGSVETQYF
TRBV5-1	NA	TRBD1	TRBJ1-1	TGCGCCAGCAGCCTCAGACAGGGGGACACTGAAGCTTTCTTT	CASSLRQGDTEAFF
TRBV6-5	NA	NA	TRBJ2-1	TGTGCCAGCAGCCCACGCACTAGTATGGGTGAGCAGTTCTTC	CASSPRTSMGEQFF
TRBV9	NA	TRBD2	TRBJ2-3	TGTGCCAGCAGCGTAGGTAGCGGGCTACGCACAGATACGCAGTATTTT	CASSVGSGLRTDTQYF
TRBV11-2	NA	TRBD2	TRBJ2-5	TGTGCCAGCAGCCAAAAAGGAAGGACTAGCGGTGAGGGGGAGACCCAGTACTTC	CASSQKGRTSGEGETQYF
TRBV4-2	NA	NA	TRBJ2-6	TGTGCCAGCAGCCAAGAGTGGCGGACTACGACGGCTGGGGCCAACGTCCTGACTTTC	CASSQEWRTTTAGANVLTF
TRBV27	NA	TRBD1	TRBJ1-5	TGTGCCAGCAGCGGGACAGCCGGAACCGGAGCTGCCCAGCATTTT	CASSGTAGTGAAQHF
TRBV7-9	NA	NA	TRBJ2-7	TGTGCCAGCAGCTTACCAGGGGCGCCTTACGAGCAGTACTTC	CASSLPGAPYEQYF
TRBV28	NA	TRBD2	TRBJ2-1	TGTGCCAGCAGTTCAGGAGCGGGAGGTACTTGGAATGAGCAGTTCTTC	CASSSGAGGTWNEQFF
TRBV7-2	NA	NA	TRBJ1-1	TGTGCCAGCAGCTTAGCAAGTTTTGCGTTGAACACTGAAGCTTTCTTT	CASSLASFALNTEAFF
TRBV28	NA	TRBD1	TRBJ2-7	TGTGCCAGCAGTTTTGTGACAGGGTCCTACGAGCAGTACTTC	CASSFVTGSYEQYF